These T cell receptor beta chains were read from a single sample in a study of blood T cell repertoires in COVID-19. TCRdb keeps only in-frame clones here, not all; method: immunoSEQ multiplex PCR. The sample yields about 340,000 clones, more than 75% seen once. The specimen was peripheral blood. Every receptor here comes from a woman in her late teens or twenties who had recovered from COVID-19. The CDR3 runs from the conserved cysteine through the conserved F or W. Each record gives: J gene, clone size, CDR3 length, V gene, CDR3 protein. Expanded clones are given a class, and other clones once, few, many or no size at all.

j_gene: TRBJ1-6
abundance: few
len: 16
v_gene: TRBV19
CDR3aa: CASSGDRGFYNSPLHF

j_gene: TRBJ2-3
abundance: NA
len: 13
v_gene: TRBV10-3
CDR3aa: CAISWRERDTQYF

j_gene: TRBJ1-2
abundance: NA
len: 14
v_gene: TRBV5-6
CDR3aa: CASSLVGQFYGYTF

j_gene: TRBJ2-3
abundance: NA
len: 14
v_gene: TRBV6-2/TRBV6-3
CDR3aa: CASSRLAGTDTQYF

j_gene: TRBJ1-4
abundance: NA
len: 13
v_gene: TRBV5-4
CDR3aa: CASSFVSDEKLFF

j_gene: TRBJ1-1
abundance: NA
len: 15
v_gene: TRBV7-9
CDR3aa: CASSSLDRANTEAFF

j_gene: TRBJ2-1
abundance: NA
len: 15
v_gene: TRBV11-2
CDR3aa: CASSLDRGSYNEQFF

j_gene: TRBJ1-2
abundance: NA
len: 18
v_gene: TRBV23-1
CDR3aa: CASSRRGRGREGNYGYTF

j_gene: TRBJ2-1
abundance: NA
len: 14
v_gene: TRBV5-1
CDR3aa: CASSFHGQTNEQFF

j_gene: TRBJ1-2
abundance: NA
len: 11
v_gene: TRBV29-1
CDR3aa: CSALLGHGYTF

j_gene: TRBJ1-6
abundance: NA
len: 19
v_gene: TRBV30
CDR3aa: CAWSVSRIQTYGFDSPLHF

j_gene: TRBJ1-3
abundance: NA
len: 16
v_gene: TRBV5-4
CDR3aa: CASSPEPQGTGNTIYF

j_gene: TRBJ1-1
abundance: NA
len: 13
v_gene: TRBV10-1
CDR3aa: CASRNSMNTEAFF

j_gene: TRBJ2-5
abundance: NA
len: 12
v_gene: TRBV7-9
CDR3aa: CASSDSMRTQYF

j_gene: TRBJ1-1
abundance: NA
len: 14
v_gene: TRBV7-2
CDR3aa: CASKFRQENTEAFF

j_gene: TRBJ2-1
abundance: NA
len: 16
v_gene: TRBV5-4
CDR3aa: CASSRVAGANYNEQFF

j_gene: TRBJ1-2
abundance: few
len: 12
v_gene: TRBV28
CDR3aa: CASSLRVRGYTF

j_gene: TRBJ2-2
abundance: few
len: 18
v_gene: TRBV11-3
CDR3aa: CASSLVGMGLPNTGELFF

j_gene: TRBJ2-2
abundance: once
len: 14
v_gene: TRBV7-2
CDR3aa: CASSLVTGAGGMFF

j_gene: TRBJ1-2
abundance: NA
len: 12
v_gene: TRBV18
CDR3aa: CASSPGTEGYTF

j_gene: TRBJ1-5
abundance: NA
len: 13
v_gene: TRBV27
CDR3aa: CASRKGHSQPQHF

j_gene: TRBJ1-2
abundance: NA
len: 13
v_gene: TRBV19
CDR3aa: CASSPRDFYGYTF

j_gene: TRBJ1-4
abundance: NA
len: 15
v_gene: TRBV11-2
CDR3aa: CASSTSQGKAEKLFF

j_gene: TRBJ2-2
abundance: NA
len: 14
v_gene: TRBV19
CDR3aa: CASSIVGGTRELFF

j_gene: TRBJ2-3
abundance: NA
len: 17
v_gene: TRBV24-1
CDR3aa: CATSDPTSGTSTDTQYF

j_gene: TRBJ2-1
abundance: few
len: 14
v_gene: TRBV7-2
CDR3aa: CASSFWAGVDEQFF

j_gene: TRBJ2-1
abundance: NA
len: 16
v_gene: TRBV24-1
CDR3aa: CATSDLAGEGGAEQFF

j_gene: TRBJ1-1
abundance: NA
len: 12
v_gene: TRBV30
CDR3aa: CAGSAENTEAFF

j_gene: TRBJ2-1
abundance: once
len: 16
v_gene: TRBV5-1
CDR3aa: CASALVTGVSGNEQFF

j_gene: TRBJ1-1
abundance: NA
len: 14
v_gene: TRBV6-5
CDR3aa: CASSYSLSETEAFF

j_gene: TRBJ2-6
abundance: NA
len: 15
v_gene: TRBV7-2
CDR3aa: CASSVRRAGANVLTF

j_gene: TRBJ1-4
abundance: NA
len: 16
v_gene: TRBV5-6
CDR3aa: CASSLFEVATNEKLFF

j_gene: TRBJ1-1
abundance: NA
len: 14
v_gene: TRBV15
CDR3aa: CATSSRGVVSEAFF

j_gene: TRBJ2-2
abundance: NA
len: 16
v_gene: TRBV5-1
CDR3aa: CASSLPSGTSGGELFF

j_gene: TRBJ2-3
abundance: NA
len: 14
v_gene: TRBV24-1
CDR3aa: CATSDRGHLGTQYF

j_gene: TRBJ2-1
abundance: NA
len: 13
v_gene: TRBV7-2
CDR3aa: CASSLTSYNEQFF

j_gene: TRBJ2-4
abundance: NA
len: 15
v_gene: TRBV7-2
CDR3aa: CASSVLAGEGNIQYF

j_gene: TRBJ2-1
abundance: NA
len: 17
v_gene: TRBV14
CDR3aa: CASSQESYTNSYNEQFF

j_gene: TRBJ2-1
abundance: NA
len: 14
v_gene: TRBV11-2
CDR3aa: CASSFSGRYNEQFF

j_gene: TRBJ1-3
abundance: NA
len: 15
v_gene: TRBV10-3
CDR3aa: CAITAGSPSGNTIYF

j_gene: TRBJ1-3
abundance: NA
len: 16
v_gene: TRBV7-2
CDR3aa: CASSLNTRGTGNTIYF

j_gene: TRBJ2-5
abundance: once
len: 18
v_gene: TRBV19
CDR3aa: CASSIGKRASKRAETQYF

j_gene: TRBJ1-1
abundance: NA
len: 14
v_gene: TRBV4-3
CDR3aa: CASSQDRGNTEAFF

j_gene: TRBJ1-1
abundance: NA
len: 15
v_gene: TRBV3-1/TRBV3-2
CDR3aa: CASSQGPKMNTEAFF

j_gene: TRBJ1-6
abundance: once
len: 16
v_gene: TRBV7-2
CDR3aa: CASSARPRTAFSPLHF

j_gene: TRBJ1-2
abundance: NA
len: 16
v_gene: TRBV3-1/TRBV3-2
CDR3aa: CASSPAYRGNHYGYTF

j_gene: TRBJ1-2
abundance: NA
len: 15
v_gene: TRBV23-1
CDR3aa: CANTSMGQKLYGYTF

j_gene: TRBJ1-5
abundance: once
len: 15
v_gene: TRBV3-1/TRBV3-2
CDR3aa: CASSHSGASNQPQHF

j_gene: TRBJ1-4
abundance: NA
len: 15
v_gene: TRBV7-8
CDR3aa: CASRYGIATNEKLFF

j_gene: TRBJ1-5
abundance: NA
len: 21
v_gene: TRBV4-2
CDR3aa: CASSPGVLTGQGRLSNQPQHF

j_gene: TRBJ1-1
abundance: NA
len: 16
v_gene: TRBV11-3
CDR3aa: CASSVFTGGWGTEAFF

j_gene: TRBJ1-2
abundance: NA
len: 16
v_gene: TRBV27
CDR3aa: CASRPTGGVLNYGYTF

j_gene: TRBJ2-1
abundance: NA
len: 14
v_gene: TRBV7-2
CDR3aa: CASSLLGSMYEQFF

j_gene: TRBJ1-1
abundance: NA
len: 15
v_gene: TRBV5-6
CDR3aa: CASSLGGQGAVEAFF

j_gene: TRBJ2-3
abundance: NA
len: 15
v_gene: TRBV10-3
CDR3aa: CAISDLPGIPDTQYF